This T cell receptor beta chain was sequenced during a study of cytomegalovirus exposure and HLA in healthy donors. On the study more broadly: Previous work identified roughly 120 million unique TCR beta sequences from about 200 million T cells. Study-wide results and limits: Later on, analysis showed that most CMV-associated TCR beta chains appeared to be HLA-restricted. A later analysis showed HLA-associated TCR beta chains outstripping equally common others in clonal expansion.

There are 13 residues in the CDR3. CDR1 is SGHTA, CDR2 FQGNSA, per germline. Trimming left V 1 base short and J 4 bases short, with 8 bases between. As for this clone: The antigen is undetermined.

PCR amplification relied on 60 Vbeta primers (plus 13 Jbeta primers). Study processing details: An analysis that came later counted around 80 million unique TCR beta chains, around 12 million shared. Using immunoSEQ multiplex PCR, the repertoire was profiled, and TCRdb retains in-frame clones only, with some absent. V, J and clone size are taken as reported in that table, and D and trimming were inferred from the DNA itself. This sample has 150,000 to 180,000 clones; 74% occur once, and the top ten carry approximately 2.3%. Sequenced material: PBMCs. This chain uses TRBV7-2 with TRBJ2-7; D ambiguous. This receptor was identified in a man aged 25-45 years in good health and CMV-seronegative. The DNA for the CDR3 is TGTGCCAGCAGCTTAGGGGCAACGTACGAGCAGTACTTC. Translating it yields CASSLGATYEQYF.